This T cell receptor beta chain was recovered during a study of CD8 T cells in Susac syndrome. V was clipped by 7 bases and J by 6 bases; unmatched bases: 10. There are 14 residues in the CDR3. CDR1 and CDR2 (germline): GTSNPN, SVGIG (reference sequence). RNA totalling about 0.5 to 1 ug underwent reverse transcription with random hexamers. TCRdb itself ran the immunoSEQ multiplex PCR reads through MiXCR, one entry per CDR3 protein. Of some 400,000 distinct CDR3 sequences listed, more than 80% were seen once; the top ten hold under 0.15%. The multiple sclerosis controls were treatment-naive patients with relapsing-remitting disease that was stable or active. Negative isolation yielded CD4+ and CD8+ T cells, and FACS enriched TEMRA cells.

This chain joins TRBV30 and TRBJ2-2; 8 bases align to TRBD1. The receptor comes from a human donor with multiple sclerosis. Sequences were obtained from CD8+ T cells from PBMCs. CDR3 residues: CASETQGAAGELFF. CDR3 bases: TGTGCCTCCGAAACCCAGGGGGCGGCCGGGGAGCTGTTTTTT.